The 11 T cell receptor beta chains below come from one sample, sequenced in a study of beta chain features in type 1 diabetes. Every isolated RNA sample was fully reverse transcribed, so sequencing captured expressed TCRB transcripts. Sequencing was performed with immunoSEQ multiplex PCR; in TCRdb, only in-frame clones are kept and a portion is missing. The profile covers 810,000 or so clones, with about a sixth appearing a single time and about 0.02% taken by the ten largest. What was sequenced was naive CD4+ T cells from blood. The receptors derive from a woman between 18 and 29 years old in good health.

The gene calls are TRBV15 and TRBJ2-2, with D unclear. CDR1 and CDR2 from the germline V gene are LNHNV and YYDKDF (reference sequence). Trimming left V 2 bases short and J 1 base short, with 5 bases between. The CDR3 is 14 amino acids. For the CDR3, the DNA is TGTGCCACCAGCAGACAGGTGAACACCGGGGAGCTGTTTTTT. Its translation is CATSRQVNTGELFF. Complete variable domain (other parts from reference TRBV15 and TRBJ2-2): DAMVIQNPRYQVTQFGKPVTLSCSQTLNHNVMYWYQQKSSQAPKLLFHYYDKDFNNEADTPDNFQSRRPNTSFCFLDIRSPGLGDTAMYLCATSRQVNTGELFFGEGSRLTVL.

The chain couples TRBV5-1 to TRBJ2-7, with D unclear. The germline V gene has CDR1 SGHRS and CDR2 YFSETQ. This CDR3 has 14 amino acids. V was pared by 1 base and J by 2 bases, with 10 bases between. The CDR3 region has the DNA TGCGCCAGCAGCTTGACAGTCCCGACCTACGAGCAGTACTTC. Its protein product is CASSLTVPTYEQYF.

The chain is built from TRBV7-2 and TRBJ2-2; D gene ambiguous. V dropped 0 bases and J dropped 6 bases, with 8 bases sitting between them. Germline CDR1 and CDR2: SGHTA and FQGNSA. CDR3 length: 14 amino acids. The CDR3 DNA sequence: TGTGCCAGCAGCTTAGCCACTATCGCCGGGGAGCTGTTTTTT. Protein sequence: CASSLATIAGELFF.

This clone turned up a few times. The rearrangement links TRBV5-1 to TRBJ2-3, with 8 bases that match TRBD2. The CDR3 is 14 residues long. With V trimmed by 9 bases and J by 0 bases, 6 bases remained unmatched. Germline V gene lookup returns CDR1 SGHRS and CDR2 YFSETQ. CDR3 amino acids: CATTGGRSTDTQYF. In nucleotides, the CDR3 is TGCGCCACCACGGGCGGGAGGAGCACAGATACGCAGTATTTT.

This clone was observed a few times. The chain carries TRBV25-1 and TRBJ2-7; 13 nucleotides line up with TRBD2. V lost 3 bases and J lost 6; bases outside the gene matches: 11. The germline V gene has CDR1 MGHDK and CDR2 SYGVNS. CDR3 length: 17 amino acids. In nucleotides, the CDR3 is TGTGCCAGCAGTGACCCAACTAGCGGGAGGGCCCCTGGCGAGCAGTACTTC. Its translation is CASSDPTSGRAPGEQYF.

The chain recombines TRBV25-1 with TRBJ2-5, with a possible D match to TRBD2 (5 bases). Per the germline V gene, CDR1 is MGHDK and CDR2 is SYGVNS. The length of the CDR3 is 13 residues. The V and J ends lost 3 bases and 3 bases respectively, with 8 bases between them. Here the CDR3 DNA reads TGTGCCAGCAGTGATCCCGGGGAAGAGACCCAGTACTTC. It specifies CASSDPGEETQYF.

This clone was picked up a small number of times. The genes are TRBV6-4 and TRBJ2-3; D is ambiguous. The V gene's germline CDR1 is MRHNA and CDR2 SNTAGT. V gave up 0 bases and J gave up 6 bases, with 13 bases separating them. The CDR3 length is 15 residues. CDR3 in DNA: TGTGCCAGCAGTGACTCGACCCCTAGAAGGGATACGCAGTATTTT. This encodes CASSDSTPRRDTQYF.

This clone has only a few counts. This sample includes further DNA sequences coding for the same CDR3. The genes are TRBV19 and TRBJ1-5; 8 bases are a match to TRBD1. With V trimmed by 1 base and J by 1 base, 0 bases remained unmatched. CDR3 length: 15 amino acids. CDR1 is LNHDA and CDR2 is SQIVND in the germline V gene (reference sequence). For the CDR3, the DNA is TGTGCCAGTAGTATAGGGACAGGGAGCAATCAGCCCCAGCATTTT. Amino acids: CASSIGTGSNQPQHF.

The V call is TRBV6-5, the J call TRBJ2-6; TRBD2 might be the D (5 bases). Trimming took 0 bases from V and 0 from J, leaving 6 bases between them. Germline assignment: CDR1 MNHEY and CDR2 SVGAGI. This CDR3 region has 16 residues. The CDR3 DNA sequence: TGTGCCAGCAGTTACTCTCTAGCCTCTGGGGCCAACGTCCTGACTTTC. This translates into CASSYSLASGANVLTF.

The chain couples TRBV5-6 to TRBJ1-2; a weak D match, TRBD1 (6 bases). Germline CDR1 is SGHDT and CDR2 is YYEEEE. This CDR3 has 15 residues. The V gene lost 2 bases and the J gene lost 1 base, with 12 bases spanning the gap. As DNA, the CDR3 is TGTGCCAGCAGCTTTGTGGGGGCTAATAACTATGGCTACACCTTC. Protein product: CASSFVGANNYGYTF.

This clone has only a few counts. The chain joins TRBV11-2 to TRBJ2-3; 7 nucleotides align to TRBD2. V lost 1 base and J lost 4; bases outside the gene matches: 5. The CDR3 has 15 residues. Germline V gene lookup returns CDR1 SGHAT and CDR2 FQNNGV. The CDR3 DNA reads as TGTGCCAGCAGCTTAGGTGGGAGGGACGCAGATACGCAGTATTTT. Translated, it gives CASSLGGRDADTQYF.